This T cell receptor beta chain was recovered during a study of Ad26.COV2.S vaccination and SARS-CoV-2 variants. Study-wide background: Once or twice, 56 days apart, Ad26.COV2.S was delivered intramuscularly. Study results and limitations: Breadth and depth estimates from TCRs may understate total T cell responses. Those who received the vaccine showed greater spike-specific TCR breadth than those given placebo.

This clone was counted a single time. Its antigen is undetermined. This sample's treatment: 15 to 20 received Ad26.COV2.S at low or high dose, single or two shots; several received placebo; per-sample allocation not given. Material that was analyzed had been drawn on day 63 after the first vaccine or placebo injection. Donation was by an adult aged 18-55 years who was in Boston. Germline CDR1 is GTSNPN and CDR2 is SVGIG (reference sequence). This CDR3 spans 13 amino acids. The germline V and J ends were trimmed by 5 bases and 0 bases, with 8 bases remaining between them. Here immunoSEQ multiplex PCR was the method, and the copy in TCRdb shows in-frame clones only, minus some. Among hundreds of thousands of clones listed, around 90% were seen once.

The material was peripheral blood, obtained in a trial of Ad26.COV2.S vaccine versus placebo. The chain is built from TRBV30 and TRBJ1-3; D is unresolved. This receptor was obtained from a person aged 18 to 59 who received the Ad26.COV2.S COVID-19 vaccine or a placebo. CDR3 amino acids: CAWVILSGNTIYF. The CDR3 nucleotides are TGTGCCTGGGTCATCCTCTCTGGAAACACCATATATTTT.